The present T cell receptor beta chain was sequenced within a study of blood T cell repertoires in COVID-19. The table came from immunoSEQ multiplex PCR; TCRdb's copy has only in-frame clones and leaves some out. The sample consists of under 150,000 clones, 79% of them appearing once. The V segment lost 6 bases and the J segment 7 bases; nucleotides outside the gene matches: 11. This CDR3 is 14 amino acids long. Germline V gene data show CDR1 as SNHLY and CDR2 as FYNNEI. The sample taken for sequencing was peripheral blood. This receptor was identified in a man aged 55 to 70 with acute or convalescent COVID-19. The rearrangement joins TRBV2 to TRBJ1-1, with 7 positions matching TRBD1. CDR3 DNA: TGTGCCAGCAGGCAGCTACAGGGGATTATTGAAGCTTTCTTT. Its translation is CASRQLQGIIEAFF.